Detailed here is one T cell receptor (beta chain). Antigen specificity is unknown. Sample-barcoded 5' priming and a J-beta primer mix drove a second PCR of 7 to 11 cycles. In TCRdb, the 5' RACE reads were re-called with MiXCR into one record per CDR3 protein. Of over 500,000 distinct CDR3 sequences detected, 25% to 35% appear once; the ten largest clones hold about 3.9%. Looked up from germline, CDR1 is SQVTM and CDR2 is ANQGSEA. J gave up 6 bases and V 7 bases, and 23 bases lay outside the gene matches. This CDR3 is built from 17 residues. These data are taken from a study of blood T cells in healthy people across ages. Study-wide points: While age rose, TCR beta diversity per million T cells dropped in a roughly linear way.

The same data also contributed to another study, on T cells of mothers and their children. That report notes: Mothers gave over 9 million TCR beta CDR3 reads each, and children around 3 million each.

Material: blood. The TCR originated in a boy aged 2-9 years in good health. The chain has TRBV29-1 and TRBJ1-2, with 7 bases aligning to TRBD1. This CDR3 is CSATHTRGGYSADGYTF. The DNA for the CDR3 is TGCAGCGCAACTCACACCAGGGGGGGCTATAGTGCGGATGGCTACACCTTC.